This paragraph reports one T cell receptor (beta chain). The data derive from a study of blood T cell repertoires in COVID-19. Clones were read by immunoSEQ multiplex PCR, and TCRdb kept only the in-frame ones, dropping some. The data contain approximately 390,000 clones, approximately 87% of them seen just once; the ten biggest clones take up roughly 10%. CDR1 and CDR2 (germline): MDHEN, SYDVKM. This CDR3 spans 17 amino acids. V was shortened by 7 bases and J by 7 bases, with 26 bases between the two germline ends. The TCR comes from a woman aged 50 to 65 who had recovered from COVID-19. V usage is TRBV28 and J usage is TRBJ1-5; perhaps TRBD1 as D (5 bases). Source material: PBMCs or T cells enriched from blood (not recorded which). CDR3 in amino acids: CASTFGSRDHQGQPQHF. The CDR3 nucleotides are TGTGCCAGCACCTTTGGTTCCAGAGATCACCAGGGCCAGCCCCAGCATTTT. Full variable domain (remainder filled in from reference TRBV28 and TRBJ1-5): DVKVTQSSRYLVKRTGEKVFLECVQDMDHENMFWYRQDPGLGLRLIYFSYDVKMKEKGDIPEGYSVSREKKERFSLILESASTNQTSMYLCASTFGSRDHQGQPQHFGDGTRLSIL.